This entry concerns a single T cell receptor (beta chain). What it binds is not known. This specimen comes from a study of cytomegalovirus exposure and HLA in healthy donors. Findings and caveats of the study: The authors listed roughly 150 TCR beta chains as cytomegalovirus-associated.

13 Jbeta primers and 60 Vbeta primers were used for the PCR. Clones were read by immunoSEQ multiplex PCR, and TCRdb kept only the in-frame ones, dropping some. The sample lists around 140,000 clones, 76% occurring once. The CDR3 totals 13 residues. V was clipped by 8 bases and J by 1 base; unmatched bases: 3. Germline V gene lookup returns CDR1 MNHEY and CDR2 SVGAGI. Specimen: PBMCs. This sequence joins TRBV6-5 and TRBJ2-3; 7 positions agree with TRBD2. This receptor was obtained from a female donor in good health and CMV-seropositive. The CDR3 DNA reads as TGTGCCAGCTGGAGCGGGGGCACAGATACGCAGTATTTT. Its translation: CASWSGGTDTQYF.